The 12 T cell receptor beta chains in this list originate from one sample, sequenced in a study of shared clonotypes between healthy human individuals. The protocol was immunoSEQ multiplex PCR, while the TCRdb copy is restricted to in-frame clones and leaves out a portion. The table lists about 1.1 million clones, around 78% of them singletons. Source material: memory CD4+ T cells from PBMCs. The subset here: CD45RA-negative fraction. The receptors here all came from a man aged 18-30 years in good health. Some clones in this sample may be carry-over from other donors' samples.

The sample holds a few counts of this clone. The identical CDR3 is also encoded by other nucleotide sequences in the sample. The rearrangement joins TRBV7-9 to TRBJ1-1; D possibly corresponds to TRBD1 (5 bases). CDR3 length: 13 residues. Germline CDR1 is SEHNR and CDR2 is FQNEAQ (reference sequence). Between the trimmed V and J ends, which lost 5 bases and 3 bases, there was a span of 10 bases. The CDR3 DNA sequence: TGTGCCAGCAGCACACAAGGGGACACTGAAGCTTTCTTT. Encoded protein: CASSTQGDTEAFF.

Details on this clone: Compared with germline, one end of the junction differs, possibly owing to a read error. The chain joins TRBV18 to TRBJ1-2; possibly TRBD1 for D (5 bases). The CDR3 has 14 amino acids. In germline, CDR1 is KGHSH, CDR2 LQKENI. The CDR3 loop is CASSPQGLNSGYTF. CDR3 sequence (DNA): TGTGCCAGCTCACCACAGGGACTAAACTCTGGCTACACCTTC. Based on the CDR3 plus reference TRBV18 and TRBJ1-2, the full variable domain is NAGVMQNPRHLVRRRGQEARLRCSPMKGHSHVYWYRQLPEEGLKFMVYLQKENIIDESGMPKERFSAEFPKEGPSILRIQQVVRGDSAAYFCASSPQGLNSGYTFGSGTRLTVV.

The V gene is TRBV7-3, the J gene TRBJ2-3, with TRBD2 matching 9 bases. V shed 1 base and J 9 bases; nucleotides not matched to a gene: 2. The CDR3 sequence is 13 residues long. Germline CDR1 reads SGHTA; CDR2 reads FQGTGA. Here the CDR3 reads CASSLRAGGTQYF. The CDR3 region has the DNA TGTGCCAGCAGCTTAAGAGCGGGAGGCACGCAGTATTTT.

This clone has just a few counts. The chain recombines TRBV20-1 with TRBJ2-7; D is tentatively TRBD1 or TRBD2 (6 bases each). Trimming removed 7 bases from V and 4 bases from J, with 11 bases in between. CDR1 is DFQATT, CDR2 SNEGSKA, per germline (reference sequence). This CDR3 contains 11 residues. CDR3 protein: CSGGRGYEQYF. CDR3 bases: TGCAGTGGGGGGCGGGGTTACGAGCAGTACTTC.

The gene calls are TRBV7-3 and TRBJ2-5; D perhaps matches TRBD1 (5 bases). This CDR3 spans 14 amino acids. Germline V gene lookup returns CDR1 SGHTA and CDR2 FQGTGA. Deletions cut 2 bases from V and 5 bases from J, with 12 bases between. The CDR3: CASSLGRETETQYF. The CDR3 DNA reads TGTGCCAGCAGCTTAGGCAGGGAAACGGAGACCCAGTACTTC.

This chain uses TRBV9 with TRBJ1-6; no clear D. The V gene's germline CDR1 is SGDLS and CDR2 YYNGEE. The CDR3 consists of 15 residues. The ends were cut back, 0 bases at V and 0 bases at J, with 4 bases in the middle. Written as DNA, the CDR3 is TGTGCCAGCAGCGTAGTGGGCTCCTATAATTCACCCCTCCACTTT. Protein product: CASSVVGSYNSPLHF.

This chain joins TRBV7-3 and TRBJ1-2; D gene uncertain. With 0 bases removed from V and 0 bases from J, the gap between germline ends came to 2 bases. Germline V CDR1 and CDR2: SGHTA, FQGTGA. There are 13 residues in the CDR3. CDR3 coding DNA: TGTGCCAGCAGCTTAACACCTAACTATGGCTACACCTTC. It is translated as CASSLTPNYGYTF.

The V and J genes are TRBV11-2 and TRBJ2-2; weak D call: TRBD2 (6 bases). The V and J ends lost 3 bases and 2 bases respectively, with 13 bases between them. Germline V gene sequence: CDR1 SGHAT, CDR2 FQNNGV. The CDR3 is 16 amino acids. In DNA, the CDR3 is TGTGCCAGCAGCTTCCGGCGTAGCGGAAACACCGGGGAGCTGTTTTTT. Translated: CASSFRRSGNTGELFF.

This clone was seen repeatedly, ten times or more. V gene TRBV5-1 combines with J gene TRBJ2-1; D uncertain. This CDR3 has 14 residues. Trimming pared 0 bases from V and 4 bases from J, leaving 8 bases between. CDR1 and CDR2 (germline): SGHRS, YFSETQ. The CDR3 DNA sequence: TGCGCCAGCAGCTTGGGACTGGAATACAATGAGCAGTTCTTC. Translation: CASSLGLEYNEQFF.

This clone came up a few times. The rearrangement uses TRBV5-4 and TRBJ2-7; 9 bases line up with TRBD1. This CDR3 is built from 13 residues. Germline V gene sequence: CDR1 SGHNT, CDR2 YYREEE (reference sequence). Trimming removed 5 bases from V and 9 bases from J; junction bases left unmatched: 9. CDR3 in DNA: TGTGCCAGCAGTTCCGGACAGGGGTCCCTGCAGTACTTC. Its translation is CASSSGQGSLQYF.

This clone was observed a few times. The chain is built from TRBV11-3 and TRBJ1-1; D gene uncertain. V was trimmed by 2 bases and J by 1 base, leaving 8 bases between them. This CDR3 spans 14 amino acids. The V gene's germline CDR1 is SGHNT and CDR2 YENEEA. CDR3 in DNA: TGTGCCAGCAGCTTATCTTCAGGGAACACTGAAGCTTTCTTT. Its translation: CASSLSSGNTEAFF.

The chain carries TRBV7-9 and TRBJ1-3; 10 nucleotides match TRBD1. With V trimmed by 5 bases and J by 3 bases, 13 bases remained unmatched. Germline assignment: CDR1 SEHNR and CDR2 FQNEAQ (reference sequence). CDR3 size: 18 residues. DNA for the CDR3: TGTGCCAGCAGCCACCGATTGTCGGGGGACAGGGGTGGAAACACCATATATTTT. Translating gives CASSHRLSGDRGGNTIYF.